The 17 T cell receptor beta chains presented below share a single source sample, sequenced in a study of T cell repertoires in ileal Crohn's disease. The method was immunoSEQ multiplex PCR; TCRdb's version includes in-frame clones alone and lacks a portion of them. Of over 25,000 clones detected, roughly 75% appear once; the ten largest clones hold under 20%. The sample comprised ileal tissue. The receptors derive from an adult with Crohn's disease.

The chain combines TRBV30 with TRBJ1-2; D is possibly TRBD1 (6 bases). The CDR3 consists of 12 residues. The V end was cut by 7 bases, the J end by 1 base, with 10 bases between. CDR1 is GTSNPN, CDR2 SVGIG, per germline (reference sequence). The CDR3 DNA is TGTGCCTATTGGGACAATAACTATGGCTACACCTTC. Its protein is CAYWDNNYGYTF.

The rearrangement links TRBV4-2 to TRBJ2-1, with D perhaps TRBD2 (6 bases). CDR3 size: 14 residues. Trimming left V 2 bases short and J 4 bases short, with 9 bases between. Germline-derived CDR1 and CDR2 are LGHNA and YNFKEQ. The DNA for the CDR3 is TGTGCCAGCAGCCAAACTAGCTCTTACAATGAGCAGTTCTTC. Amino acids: CASSQTSSYNEQFF.

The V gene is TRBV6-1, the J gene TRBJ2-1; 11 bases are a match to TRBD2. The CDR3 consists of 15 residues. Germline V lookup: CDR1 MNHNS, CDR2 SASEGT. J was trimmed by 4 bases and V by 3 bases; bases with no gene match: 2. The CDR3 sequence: CASSDGTSGYNEQFF. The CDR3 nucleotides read TGTGCCAGCAGTGACGGGACTAGCGGATACAATGAGCAGTTCTTC.

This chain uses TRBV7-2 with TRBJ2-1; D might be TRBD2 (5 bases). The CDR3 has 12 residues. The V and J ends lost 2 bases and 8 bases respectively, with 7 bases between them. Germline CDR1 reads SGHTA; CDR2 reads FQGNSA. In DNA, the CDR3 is TGTGCCAGCAGCTTACTAGCTCATGAGCAGTTCTTC. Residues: CASSLLAHEQFF.

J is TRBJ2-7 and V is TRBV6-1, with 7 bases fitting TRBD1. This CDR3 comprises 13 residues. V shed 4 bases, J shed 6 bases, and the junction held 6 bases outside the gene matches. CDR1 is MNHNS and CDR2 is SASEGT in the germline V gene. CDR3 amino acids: CASSAATGFEQYF. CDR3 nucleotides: TGTGCCAGCAGTGCCGCGACAGGGTTCGAGCAGTACTTC.

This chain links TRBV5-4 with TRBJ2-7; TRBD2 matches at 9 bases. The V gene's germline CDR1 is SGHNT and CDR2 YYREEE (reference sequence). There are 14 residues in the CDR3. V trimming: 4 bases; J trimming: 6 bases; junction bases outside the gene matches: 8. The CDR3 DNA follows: TGTGCCAGCAGCCCTATAGCGGGAGAAAGCGAGCAGTACTTC. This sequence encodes CASSPIAGESEQYF.

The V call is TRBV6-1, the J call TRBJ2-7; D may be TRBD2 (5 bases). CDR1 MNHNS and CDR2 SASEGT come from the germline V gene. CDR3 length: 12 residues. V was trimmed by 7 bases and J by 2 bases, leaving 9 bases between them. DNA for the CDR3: TGTGCCAGCAAGTACGGGACCTACGAGCAGTACTTC. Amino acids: CASKYGTYEQYF.

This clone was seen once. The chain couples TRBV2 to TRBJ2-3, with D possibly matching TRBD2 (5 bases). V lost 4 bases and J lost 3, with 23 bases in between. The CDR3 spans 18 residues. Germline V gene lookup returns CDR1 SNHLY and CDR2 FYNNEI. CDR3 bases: TGTGCCAGCAGTGGCTACCCCACCCCCGGACTCCAGACAGATACGCAGTATTTT. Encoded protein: CASSGYPTPGLQTDTQYF.

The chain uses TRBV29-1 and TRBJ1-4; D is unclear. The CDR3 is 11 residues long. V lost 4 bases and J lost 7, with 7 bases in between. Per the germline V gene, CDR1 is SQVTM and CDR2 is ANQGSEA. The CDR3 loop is CSVVGSEKLFF. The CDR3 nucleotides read TGCAGCGTTGTTGGCAGTGAAAAACTGTTTTTT.

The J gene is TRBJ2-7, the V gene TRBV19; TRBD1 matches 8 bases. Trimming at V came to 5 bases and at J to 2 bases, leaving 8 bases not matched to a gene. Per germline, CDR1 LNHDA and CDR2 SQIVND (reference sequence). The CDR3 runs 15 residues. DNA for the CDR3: TGTGCCAGTAGTGCCTCCGGGACAGGCACCTACGAGCAGTACTTC. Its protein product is CASSASGTGTYEQYF.

The CDR3 loop is CASSLQGPTYGYTF. The CDR3 DNA reads as TGTGCCAGCAGCCTCCAGGGGCCTACCTATGGCTACACCTTC. J is TRBJ1-2 and V is TRBV5-4, with D possibly TRBD1 on 6 matching bases. The germline V gene encodes CDR1 SGHNT and CDR2 YYREEE (reference sequence). The CDR3 covers 14 residues. V lost 4 bases and J lost 4, with 14 bases in between.

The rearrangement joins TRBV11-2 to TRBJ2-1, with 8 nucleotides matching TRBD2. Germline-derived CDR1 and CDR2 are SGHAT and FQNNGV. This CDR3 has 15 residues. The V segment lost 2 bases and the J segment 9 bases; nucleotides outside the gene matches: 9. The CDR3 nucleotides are TGTGCCAGCAGCTTAAACCGCGGGAGGAACCTTGAGCAGTTCTTC. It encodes CASSLNRGRNLEQFF.

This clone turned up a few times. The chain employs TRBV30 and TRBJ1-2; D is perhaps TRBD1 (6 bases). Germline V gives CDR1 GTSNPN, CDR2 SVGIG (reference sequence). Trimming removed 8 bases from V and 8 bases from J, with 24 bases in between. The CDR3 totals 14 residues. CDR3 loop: CALITRGPSQGYTF. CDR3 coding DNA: TGTGCCCTTATTACCAGGGGCCCATCGCAGGGCTACACCTTC.

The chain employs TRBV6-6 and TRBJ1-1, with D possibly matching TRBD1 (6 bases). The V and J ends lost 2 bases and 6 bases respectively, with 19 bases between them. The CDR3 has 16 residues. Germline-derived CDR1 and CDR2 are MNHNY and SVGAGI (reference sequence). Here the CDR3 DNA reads TGTGCCAGCAGTTACCGTCCGGAAGGGGGTAGGCCTGAAGCTTTCTTT. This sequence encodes CASSYRPEGGRPEAFF.

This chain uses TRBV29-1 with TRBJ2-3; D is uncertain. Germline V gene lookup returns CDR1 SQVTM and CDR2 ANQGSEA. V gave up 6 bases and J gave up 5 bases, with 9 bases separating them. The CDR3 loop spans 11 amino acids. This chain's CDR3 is CSVGSRDTQYF. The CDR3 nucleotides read TGCAGCGTGGGTTCTAGAGATACGCAGTATTTT.

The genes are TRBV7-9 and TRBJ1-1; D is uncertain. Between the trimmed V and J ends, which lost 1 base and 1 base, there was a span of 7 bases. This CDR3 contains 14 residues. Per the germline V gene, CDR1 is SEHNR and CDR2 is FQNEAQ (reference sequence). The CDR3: CASSLVHRNTEAFF. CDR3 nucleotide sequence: TGTGCCAGCAGCTTAGTCCACAGGAACACTGAAGCTTTCTTT.

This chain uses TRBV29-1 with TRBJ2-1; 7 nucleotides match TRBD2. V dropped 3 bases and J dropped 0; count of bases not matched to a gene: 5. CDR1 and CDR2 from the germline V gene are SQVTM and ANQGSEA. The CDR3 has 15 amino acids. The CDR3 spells CSVEGGESSYNEQFF. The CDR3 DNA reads TGCAGCGTTGAGGGGGGGGAAAGCTCCTACAATGAGCAGTTCTTC.